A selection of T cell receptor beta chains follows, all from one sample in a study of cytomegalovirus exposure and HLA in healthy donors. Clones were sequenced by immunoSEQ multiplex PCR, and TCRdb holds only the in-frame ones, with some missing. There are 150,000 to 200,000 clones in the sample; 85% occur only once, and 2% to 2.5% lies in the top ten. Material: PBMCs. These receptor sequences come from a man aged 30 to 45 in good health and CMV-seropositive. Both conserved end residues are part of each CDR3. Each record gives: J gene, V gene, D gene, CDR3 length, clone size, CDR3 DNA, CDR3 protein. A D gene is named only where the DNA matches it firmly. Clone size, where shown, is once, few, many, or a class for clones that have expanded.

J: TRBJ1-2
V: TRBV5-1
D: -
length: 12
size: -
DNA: TGCGCCAGCAGCTTGTCAGGGGATGGCTACACCTTC
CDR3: CASSLSGDGYTF

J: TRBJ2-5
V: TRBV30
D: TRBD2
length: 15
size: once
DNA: TGTGCCTGGAGTGAATTGGGACTAGCAGGCTCGGTGGGATACTTC
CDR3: CAWSELGLAGSVGYF

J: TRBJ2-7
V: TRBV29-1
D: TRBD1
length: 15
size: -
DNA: TGCAGCGTTGAGGGAGTGGACAGGGGGGCCTACGAGCAGTACTTC
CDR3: CSVEGVDRGAYEQYF

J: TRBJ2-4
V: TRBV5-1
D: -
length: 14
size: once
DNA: TGCGCCAGCTCCGTGGGCGGCAGGGGAAACATTCAGTACTTC
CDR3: CASSVGGRGNIQYF

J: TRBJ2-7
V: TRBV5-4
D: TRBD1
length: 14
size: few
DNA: TGTGCCAGCAGCGGGGACAGGGTAGTCCACGAGCAGTACTTC
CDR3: CASSGDRVVHEQYF

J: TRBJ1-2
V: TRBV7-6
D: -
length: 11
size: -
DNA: TGTGCCAGCAGCTTAGGAGATGGCTACACCTTC
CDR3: CASSLGDGYTF

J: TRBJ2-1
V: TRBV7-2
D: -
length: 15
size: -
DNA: TGTGCCAGCAGCCCCTCTCCCCTCTCCTACAATGAGCAGTTCTTC
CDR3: CASSPSPLSYNEQFF

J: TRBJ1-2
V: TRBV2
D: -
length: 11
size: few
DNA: TGTGCCAGCAGTGAAGCGTGGGAGGCTGTTTTC
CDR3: CASSEAWEAVF

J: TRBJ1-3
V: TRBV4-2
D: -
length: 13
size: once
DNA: TGTGCCAGCAGCCCGCTGGAGGGAAACACCATATATTTT
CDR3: CASSPLEGNTIYF

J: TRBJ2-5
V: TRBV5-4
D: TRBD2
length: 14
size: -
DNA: TGTGCCAGCAGCTTGGCCGGCGGGGGGGAGACCCAGTACTTC
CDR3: CASSLAGGGETQYF

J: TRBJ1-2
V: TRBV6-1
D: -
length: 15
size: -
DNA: TGTGCCAGCAGTGAACTCCCCCGCAGGGGTTATGGCTACACCTTC
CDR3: CASSELPRRGYGYTF

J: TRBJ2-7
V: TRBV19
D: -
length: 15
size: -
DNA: TGTGCCAGTAGTACGGGGGACTTTTTATCCTACGAGCAGTACTTC
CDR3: CASSTGDFLSYEQYF

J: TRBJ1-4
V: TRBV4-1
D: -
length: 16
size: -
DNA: TGCGCCAGCAGCCAAGAGCCCCGGGGGTGGGTTGAAAAACTGTTTTTT
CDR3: CASSQEPRGWVEKLFF

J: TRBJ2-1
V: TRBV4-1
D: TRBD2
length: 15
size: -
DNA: TGCGCCAGCAGCCGGACTAGCGGGGAAGACAATGAGCAGTTCTTC
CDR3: CASSRTSGEDNEQFF

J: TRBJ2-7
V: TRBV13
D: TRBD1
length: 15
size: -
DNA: TGTGCCAGCAGCTCCAGGGGGCGACTGTCGTCCGAGCAGTACTTC
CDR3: CASSSRGRLSSEQYF

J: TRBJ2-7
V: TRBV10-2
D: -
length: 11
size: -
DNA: TGCGCCAGCACCCAGGGATACGAGCAGTACTTC
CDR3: CASTQGYEQYF

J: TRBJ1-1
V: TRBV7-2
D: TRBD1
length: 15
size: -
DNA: TGTGCCAGCAGCTTAGTCGAGACAGGGCGGACTGAAGCTTTCTTT
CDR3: CASSLVETGRTEAFF

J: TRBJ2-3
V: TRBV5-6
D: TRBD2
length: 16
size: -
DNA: TGTGCCAGCAGCTTACTAGCGGGGGGCCGCACAGATACGCAGTATTTT
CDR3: CASSLLAGGRTDTQYF

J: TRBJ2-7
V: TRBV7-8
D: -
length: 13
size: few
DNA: TGTGCCAGCAGCACGTCCCTAGCCTACGAGCAGTACTTC
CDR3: CASSTSLAYEQYF

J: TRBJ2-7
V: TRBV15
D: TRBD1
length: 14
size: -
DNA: TGTGCCACCAGCAGGGACGACAGGGATAGCGAGCAGTACTTC
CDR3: CATSRDDRDSEQYF

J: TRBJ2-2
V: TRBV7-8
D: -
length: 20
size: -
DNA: TGTGCCAGCAGCTTAGCTGCAGGTTTTTCCGAAAAACCAGTCACCGGGGAGCTGTTTTTT
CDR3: CASSLAAGFSEKPVTGELFF

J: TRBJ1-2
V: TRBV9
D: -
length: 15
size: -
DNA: TGTGCCAGCAGCGTCTTTGAGCTTTCAAACTATGGCTACACCTTC
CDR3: CASSVFELSNYGYTF

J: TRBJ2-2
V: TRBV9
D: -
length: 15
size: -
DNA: TGTGCCAGCAGCGTAGCTAGGCTAGCCACCGGGGAGCTGTTTTTT
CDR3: CASSVARLATGELFF

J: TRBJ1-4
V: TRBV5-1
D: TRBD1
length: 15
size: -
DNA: TGCGCCAGCAGCCTACAGGGGCCTACTAATGAAAAACTGTTTTTT
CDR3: CASSLQGPTNEKLFF

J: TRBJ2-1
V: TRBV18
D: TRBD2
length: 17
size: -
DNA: TGTGCCAGCTCACCAAAGAGAACAGCGGGGGGTCACAATGAGCAGTTCTTC
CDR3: CASSPKRTAGGHNEQFF

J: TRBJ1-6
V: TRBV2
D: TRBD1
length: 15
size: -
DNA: TGTGCCAGCAGTGAACTAACAGGGGAAGGGGCACCCCTCCACTTT
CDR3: CASSELTGEGAPLHF

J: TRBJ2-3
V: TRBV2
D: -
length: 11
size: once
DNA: TGTGCCAGCAGTCAGGCTGATACGCAGTATTTT
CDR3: CASSQADTQYF

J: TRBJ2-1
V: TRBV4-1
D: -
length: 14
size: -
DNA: TGCGCCAGCAGCCTCGCCGATGTGGAGCGGGTTCAGTTCTTC
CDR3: CASSLADVERVQFF